This entry features one T cell receptor (beta chain) sequence. The antigen is undetermined. Using its own MiXCR run on the RT-PCR reads, TCRdb lists one record per CDR3 protein. The sample has roughly 160,000 distinct CDR3 sequences; about 10% are singletons. This sample stems from a study of response to subunit inactivated influenza vaccine. Points from the study as a whole: Every seasonal influenza vaccination brings in few new T cells, the authors suggested.

Per the germline V gene, CDR1 is SGHAT and CDR2 is FQNNGV. This CDR3 region has 15 residues. Trimming removed 2 bases from V and 8 bases from J, with 15 bases in between. The chain joins TRBV11-2 to TRBJ2-2; unclear D gene. The clonotype comes from a man aged 50 to 75 who received an inactivated influenza vaccine. The sequencing here drew on CD8+ T cells sorted from PBMCs, taken less than 30 months after vaccination. The CDR3: CASSLRSSRVGELFF. The CDR3 DNA reads TGTGCCAGCAGCTTAAGGTCGTCCCGCGTAGGGGAGCTGTTTTTT. Complete variable domain (other parts from reference TRBV11-2 and TRBJ2-2): EAGVAQSPRYKIIEKRQSVAFWCNPISGHATLYWYQQILGQGPKLLIQFQNNGVVDDSQLPKDRFSAERLKGVDSTLKIQPAKLEDSAVYLCASSLRSSRVGELFFGEGSRLTVL.